These T cell receptor beta chains were read from a single sample in a study of PD-1 blockade in classical Hodgkin lymphoma. Clones were sequenced by immunoSEQ multiplex PCR, and TCRdb holds only the in-frame ones, with some missing. The sample contains 42,000 or so clones, 86% of which appear only once. The sequences come from peripheral blood mononuclear cells (PBMCs), collected before the second cycle of nivolumab. These receptors were collected from a human donor with classical Hodgkin lymphoma. Each CDR3 is given with its conserved first and last residue. The D gene is left open where the match is weak. Only part of the rows carry a size: once, few, many, or a class if the clone is expanded.

CDR3 protein: CASSLGGFSYNEQFF
CDR3 DNA: TGCGCCAGCAGCTTAGGGGGGTTCTCCTACAATGAGCAGTTCTTC
V gene: TRBV5-1
J gene: TRBJ2-1
D gene: .
clone size: .

CDR3 protein: CASSLAGVQETQYF
CDR3 DNA: TGTGCCAGCAGCCTAGCGGGAGTTCAAGAGACCCAGTACTTC
V gene: TRBV9
J gene: TRBJ2-5
D gene: TRBD2
clone size: few

CDR3 protein: CASSLRDTQYF
CDR3 DNA: TGTGCCAGCAGCTTAAGGGATACGCAGTATTTT
V gene: TRBV7-9
J gene: TRBJ2-3
D gene: .
clone size: .

CDR3 protein: CASSWGTGGSGELFF
CDR3 DNA: TGCGCCAGCAGCTGGGGGACAGGGGGATCCGGGGAGCTGTTTTTT
V gene: TRBV5-1
J gene: TRBJ2-2
D gene: TRBD1
clone size: .

CDR3 protein: CASSGTGGLEKLFF
CDR3 DNA: TGTGCCAGCAGCGGTACAGGGGGTCTAGAAAAACTGTTTTTT
V gene: TRBV9
J gene: TRBJ1-4
D gene: TRBD1
clone size: once

CDR3 protein: CASSTSGGTYNEQFF
CDR3 DNA: TGTGCCAGCAGCACTAGCGGGGGGACGTACAATGAGCAGTTCTTC
V gene: TRBV9
J gene: TRBJ2-1
D gene: TRBD2
clone size: .

CDR3 protein: CASSPGAGANVLTF
CDR3 DNA: TGTGCCAGCTCACCAGGGGCTGGGGCCAACGTCCTGACTTTC
V gene: TRBV18
J gene: TRBJ2-6
D gene: .
clone size: .

CDR3 protein: CASSKRDRSHNEQFF
CDR3 DNA: TGTGCCAGCAGCAAAAGAGACAGGTCCCACAATGAGCAGTTCTTC
V gene: TRBV5-4
J gene: TRBJ2-1
D gene: .
clone size: .

CDR3 protein: CASSLPGLARYEQYF
CDR3 DNA: TGTGCCAGCAGCTTACCGGGACTAGCGAGATACGAGCAGTACTTC
V gene: TRBV5-8
J gene: TRBJ2-7
D gene: TRBD2
clone size: .

CDR3 protein: CASGANEGTEAFF
CDR3 DNA: TGTGCCAGCGGGGCTAACGAGGGGACTGAAGCTTTCTTT
V gene: TRBV11-1
J gene: TRBJ1-1
D gene: .
clone size: .

CDR3 protein: CASSYKREQYF
CDR3 DNA: TGTGCCAGCAGTTACAAACGGGAGCAGTACTTC
V gene: TRBV6-5
J gene: TRBJ2-7
D gene: .
clone size: .

CDR3 protein: CASSLAAGAETQYF
CDR3 DNA: TGCGCCAGCAGCTTGGCCGCAGGGGCCGAGACCCAGTACTTC
V gene: TRBV5-1
J gene: TRBJ2-5
D gene: .
clone size: .

CDR3 protein: CASSAVARGTQYF
CDR3 DNA: TGTGCCAGCAGCGCGGTGGCTCGAGGGACCCAGTACTTC
V gene: TRBV7-2
J gene: TRBJ2-5
D gene: .
clone size: .

CDR3 protein: CASSPAGVMNTEAFF
CDR3 DNA: TGCGCCAGCAGCCCGGCGGGAGTGATGAACACTGAAGCTTTCTTT
V gene: TRBV5-1
J gene: TRBJ1-1
D gene: .
clone size: .

CDR3 protein: CASSLVPQGVQETQYF
CDR3 DNA: TGCGCCAGCAGCTTGGTTCCTCAGGGAGTCCAAGAGACCCAGTACTTC
V gene: TRBV5-1
J gene: TRBJ2-5
D gene: .
clone size: few

CDR3 protein: CASSRLAGEETQYF
CDR3 DNA: TGTGCCAGCAGCCGACTAGCGGGGGAAGAGACCCAGTACTTC
V gene: TRBV6-5
J gene: TRBJ2-5
D gene: TRBD2
clone size: .

CDR3 protein: CASSLGAGVGETQYF
CDR3 DNA: TGTGCCAGCAGTTTAGGGGCAGGGGTTGGGGAGACCCAGTACTTC
V gene: TRBV28
J gene: TRBJ2-5
D gene: .
clone size: .

CDR3 protein: CTSSQGRCVLSSYEQYF
CDR3 DNA: TGCACCAGCAGCCAAGGGCGATGCGTTCTGAGCTCCTACGAGCAGTACTTC
V gene: TRBV1
J gene: TRBJ2-7
D gene: .
clone size: .

CDR3 protein: CASSLDGVGGYNEQFF
CDR3 DNA: TGCGCCAGCAGCTTGGATGGGGTGGGGGGCTACAATGAGCAGTTCTTC
V gene: TRBV5-1
J gene: TRBJ2-1
D gene: .
clone size: .

CDR3 protein: CASSSSTVNTEAFF
CDR3 DNA: TGTGCCAGCAGTTCCTCGACGGTGAACACTGAAGCTTTCTTT
V gene: TRBV28
J gene: TRBJ1-1
D gene: .
clone size: .

CDR3 protein: CASTDRARETQYF
CDR3 DNA: TGTGCCAGCACCGACAGGGCTCGAGAGACCCAGTACTTC
V gene: TRBV5-4
J gene: TRBJ2-5
D gene: TRBD1
clone size: .

CDR3 protein: CASSMSQPYGYTF
CDR3 DNA: TGTGCCAGTAGTATGAGTCAGCCCTATGGCTACACCTTC
V gene: TRBV19
J gene: TRBJ1-2
D gene: .
clone size: few

CDR3 protein: CASSPARQGVGTDTQYF
CDR3 DNA: TGCGCCAGCAGCCCCGCCCGACAGGGGGTCGGCACAGATACGCAGTATTTT
V gene: TRBV4-3
J gene: TRBJ2-3
D gene: TRBD1
clone size: .

CDR3 protein: CAISINGNTEAFF
CDR3 DNA: TGTGCCATCAGCATAAACGGTAACACTGAAGCTTTCTTT
V gene: TRBV10-3
J gene: TRBJ1-1
D gene: .
clone size: .

CDR3 protein: CASSLGGNYGYTF
CDR3 DNA: TGTGCCAGCAGTTTAGGGGGTAACTATGGCTACACCTTC
V gene: TRBV28
J gene: TRBJ1-2
D gene: .
clone size: .

CDR3 protein: CASSGGSSGLSYNEQFF
CDR3 DNA: TGCGCCAGCAGTGGAGGGTCTAGCGGGTTATCCTACAATGAGCAGTTCTTC
V gene: TRBV10-2
J gene: TRBJ2-1
D gene: TRBD2
clone size: .

CDR3 protein: CASSPGTTATNEKLFF
CDR3 DNA: TGTGCCAGCTCACCCGGGACAACTGCAACTAATGAAAAACTGTTTTTT
V gene: TRBV18
J gene: TRBJ1-4
D gene: .
clone size: once

CDR3 protein: CASSFSGRSTDTQYF
CDR3 DNA: TGTGCCAGCAGCTTTAGCGGGCGAAGCACAGATACGCAGTATTTT
V gene: TRBV7-3
J gene: TRBJ2-3
D gene: TRBD2
clone size: .